This TCR beta chain is from a study of T cells in localized non-small cell lung cancer. The CDR3 is 12 residues long. Trimming left V 8 bases short and J 2 bases short, with 4 bases between. The germline CDR1 and CDR2 sequences are MNHEY and SVGAGI. TCRdb's table, derived via immunoSEQ multiplex PCR, lists solely in-frame clones and lacks some. Counted here are roughly 48,000 clones, about 78% occurring once; the ten biggest clones make up about 4.5%. This TCR came from a woman aged 40-70 years with stage II lung adenocarcinoma. Sample: PBMCs, taken before any cancer treatment. The genes are TRBV6-5 and TRBJ1-6; D remains unclear. The CDR3 reads CASQTYNSPLHF. CDR3 DNA: TGTGCCAGCCAGACCTATAATTCACCCCTCCACTTT.